The TCR beta chain described here comes from a study of cytomegalovirus exposure and HLA in healthy donors. Germline V gives CDR1 MNHEY, CDR2 SMNVEV (reference sequence). The CDR3 length is 20 residues. V lost 4 bases and J 0 bases, leaving 25 bases between the germline ends. While the first cohort had 700 or so subjects, the donors belonged to the separate validation cohort of over a hundred subjects. Only in-frame clones appear in the TCRdb table, and some are missing; sequencing was by immunoSEQ multiplex PCR. The top ten clones hold approximately 3.2% of a sample with tens of thousands of clones, around 93% of them seen once.

Material: PBMCs. V gene TRBV27 combines with J gene TRBJ2-1; tentative D call: TRBD1 (5 bases). The receptor was isolated from a man between 18 and 29 years old in good health and CMV-seronegative. The CDR3 loop reads CASSSVGASTLSFSYNEQFF. The CDR3 nucleotides are TGTGCCAGCAGTTCGGTAGGGGCTAGTACGCTAAGTTTCTCCTACAATGAGCAGTTCTTC.